The count of the clone carrying this T cell receptor (beta chain) is one. The entry originates in a study of cytomegalovirus exposure and HLA in healthy donors. The protocol was immunoSEQ multiplex PCR, while the TCRdb copy is restricted to in-frame clones and leaves out a portion. Among a few hundred thousand clones listed, 75% to 90% were seen once. V lost 4 bases to trimming and J lost 8 bases; unmatched junction nucleotides: 5. There are 13 residues in the CDR3. Per the germline V gene, CDR1 is SGHRS and CDR2 is YFSETQ. The source of this sequence is a woman younger than 35 in good health and CMV-seronegative. Sequencing input: PBMCs. The J gene is TRBJ1-2, the V gene TRBV5-1, with 10 bases matching TRBD1. In DNA form, the CDR3 reads TGCGCCAGCAGCCTCGGGACAGGGGAAGGCTACACCTTC. This sequence encodes CASSLGTGEGYTF.